The sequence of this T cell receptor beta chain was determined in a study of blood T cells in healthy people across ages. Study as a whole: Template switching retrieved approximately one barcoded beta molecule for each two T cells.

Per-sample PBMC isolation yielded at least 6 million cells. Then a second PCR, running roughly 7 to 11 cycles, was carried out with a sample-barcoded 5' primer and a J-beta primer mix. Each cDNA molecule, via a template-switch adaptor with 12 random nucleotides, was tagged. TCRdb reprocessed the 5' RACE reads with MiXCR, giving one entry per CDR3 protein. The table includes around 780,000 distinct CDR3 sequences, approximately 53% detected once. The CDR3 spans 12 residues. V was trimmed by 4 bases and J by 2 bases, leaving 6 bases between them. Germline V CDR1 and CDR2: MDHEN, SYDVKM. This clonotype showed up just a few times.

Sequences were obtained from blood. This sequence was found in a man aged 35 to 55 in good health. The rearrangement uses TRBV28 and TRBJ2-7, with D uncertain. The DNA for the CDR3 is TGTGCCAGCAGTTCCAATCCCTACGAGCAGTACTTC. Translating gives CASSSNPYEQYF.